Listed here is a single T cell receptor beta chain. Germline CDR1 SGHDN, CDR2 FVKESK. Trimming pared 6 bases from V and 7 bases from J, leaving 15 bases between. The length of the CDR3 is 13 residues. These data come from a study of blood T cells in healthy people across ages. Through a sample-barcoded 5' primer and a J-beta primer mix, a second PCR was run for roughly 7 to 12 cycles. Every cDNA was tagged by a template-switch adaptor with 12 random nucleotides. MiXCR was run by TCRdb on the 5' RACE reads, yielding one entry per CDR3 protein. The sample includes roughly 500,000 distinct CDR3 sequences, less than 25% seen only once; the top ten take roughly 10%. The same sample was also studied in work on T cells of mothers and their children. This second study says: Reads obtained per mother exceeded 8.5 million TCR beta CDR3 reads, with approximately 3 million obtained per child.

Input material: blood. The receptor was isolated from a boy younger than 18 in good health. This chain connects TRBV14 to TRBJ1-1; D possibly corresponds to TRBD1 (5 bases). CDR3 residues: CASSMGRNLEAFF. The CDR3 DNA follows: TGTGCCAGCAGTATGGGGCGGAACCTTGAAGCTTTCTTT.